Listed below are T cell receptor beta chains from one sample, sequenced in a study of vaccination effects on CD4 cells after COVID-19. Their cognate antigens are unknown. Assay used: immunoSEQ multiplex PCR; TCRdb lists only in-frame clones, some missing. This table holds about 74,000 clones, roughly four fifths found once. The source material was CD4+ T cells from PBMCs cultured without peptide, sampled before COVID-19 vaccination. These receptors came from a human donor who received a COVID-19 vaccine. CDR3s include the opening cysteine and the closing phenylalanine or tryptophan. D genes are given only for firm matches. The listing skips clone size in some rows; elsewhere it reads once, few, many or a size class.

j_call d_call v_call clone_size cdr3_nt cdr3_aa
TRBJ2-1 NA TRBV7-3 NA TGTGCCAGCAGCTTAGAGAGTAACTACAATGAGCAGTTCTTC CASSLESNYNEQFF
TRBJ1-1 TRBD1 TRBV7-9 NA TGTGCCAGCAGCTCGGGACAGGATGATCACACTGAAGCTTTCTTT CASSSGQDDHTEAFF
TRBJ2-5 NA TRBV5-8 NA TGTGCCAGCCCCACGTGGAGCGGCCAAGAGACCCAGTACTTC CASPTWSGQETQYF
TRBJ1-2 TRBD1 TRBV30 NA TGTGCCTGGAGTTCGTTTCCCCCCGGACAGGGGGTTGGCTACACCTTC CAWSSFPPGQGVGYTF
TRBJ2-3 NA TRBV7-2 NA TGTGCCAGCAGCTTAGCGGCGGGGCTCGGAGATACGCAGTATTTT CASSLAAGLGDTQYF
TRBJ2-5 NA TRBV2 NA TGTGCCAGCAGTGAGTCGGGGGACAGCACCCAGTACTTC CASSESGDSTQYF
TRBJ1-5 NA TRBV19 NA TGTGCCAGTAGTATAGAGCTTCATAGGGTTAATCAGCCCCAGCATTTT CASSIELHRVNQPQHF
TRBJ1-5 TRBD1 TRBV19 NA TGTGCCAGTAGTCGGACAGGTAGCAATCAGCCCCAGCATTTT CASSRTGSNQPQHF
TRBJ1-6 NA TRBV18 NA TGTGCCAGCTCACCTTCGGGTAATCTTTATAATTCACCCCTCCACTTT CASSPSGNLYNSPLHF
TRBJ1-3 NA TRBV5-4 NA TGTGCCAGCAGCCCGGACAGATTCAGTGGAAACACCATATATTTT CASSPDRFSGNTIYF
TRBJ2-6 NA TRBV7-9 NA TGTGCCAGCAGCGCCGTCGACCGCGGCTCTGGGGCCAACGTCCTGACTTTC CASSAVDRGSGANVLTF
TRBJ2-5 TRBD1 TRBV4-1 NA TGCGCCAGCAGCCAAGTTGGTTTCGGCAGGGGGTCGACCCAGTACTTC CASSQVGFGRGSTQYF
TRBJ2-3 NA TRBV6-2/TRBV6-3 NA TGTGCCAGCAGCAAAACAGGGAGTTCAGATACGCAGTATTTT CASSKTGSSDTQYF
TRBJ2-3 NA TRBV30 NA TGTGCCTGGGGTTTGCAGGACACAGATACGCAGTATTTT CAWGLQDTDTQYF
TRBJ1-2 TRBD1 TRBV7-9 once TGTGCCAGCAGCAAGACCGGGACAGGCGGGAAGTACTATGGCTACACCTTC CASSKTGTGGKYYGYTF
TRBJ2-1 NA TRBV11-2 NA TGTGCCAGCAGCTTTGGCATGGGGGGGGGCCGAAATGAGCAGTTCTTC CASSFGMGGGRNEQFF
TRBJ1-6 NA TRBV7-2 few TGTGCCAGCAGCTTATTTTCGGGATTCGGGAATTCACCCCTCCACTTT CASSLFSGFGNSPLHF
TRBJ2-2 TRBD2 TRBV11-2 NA TGTGCCAGCAGCCCCGGACTAGCGGGGGCCTCGAACACCGGGGAGCTGTTTTTT CASSPGLAGASNTGELFF
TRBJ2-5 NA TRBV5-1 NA TGCGCCAGCAGCTTGGAACTCCCTGGGGAGACCCAGTACTTC CASSLELPGETQYF
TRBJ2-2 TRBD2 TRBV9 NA TGTGCCAGCAGCCCCCATAGCGGGGGGGTAAACACCGGGGAGCTGTTTTTT CASSPHSGGVNTGELFF
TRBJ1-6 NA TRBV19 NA TGTGCCAGTAGTATGAGGACATCCGGGCTCAGTTCACCCCTCCACTTT CASSMRTSGLSSPLHF
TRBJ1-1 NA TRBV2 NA TGTGCCAGCAGTACTTCTATGAACACTGAAGCTTTCTTT CASSTSMNTEAFF
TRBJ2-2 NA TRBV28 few TGTGCCAGCAGTCCCGACAGTGGGGGCTCCGGGGAGCTGTTTTTT CASSPDSGGSGELFF
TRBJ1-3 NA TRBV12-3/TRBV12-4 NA TGTGCCAGCAGTATACTCTCTGGAAACACCATATATTTT CASSILSGNTIYF
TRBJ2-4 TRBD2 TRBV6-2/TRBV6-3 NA TGTGCCAGCAGTTACGGCGGGGGAGGCAAAAACATTCAGTACTTC CASSYGGGGKNIQYF
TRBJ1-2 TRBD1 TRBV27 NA TGTGCCAGCGGGGAGCGAGGACAGGGGGCGTTAAGAGGTGGCTACACCTTC CASGERGQGALRGGYTF
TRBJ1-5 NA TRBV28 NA TGTGCCAGCAGTTTACCAGGGTTGGACCAGCCCCAGCATTTT CASSLPGLDQPQHF
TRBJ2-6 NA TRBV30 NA TGTGCCTGGGGCTTTGACACGACTGGGGCCAACGTCCTGACTTTC CAWGFDTTGANVLTF
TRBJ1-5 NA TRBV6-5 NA TGTGCCAGCAGTCCGGACAGAGGGGGCAATCAGCCCCAGCATTTT CASSPDRGGNQPQHF
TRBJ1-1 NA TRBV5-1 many TGCGCCAGCAGCTTGGTCGGGGATTCTGACACTGAAGCTTTCTTT CASSLVGDSDTEAFF
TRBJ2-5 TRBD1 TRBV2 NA TGTGCCAGCAGTCCGGGACAGGGGGCCGGAGAGACCCAGTACTTC CASSPGQGAGETQYF
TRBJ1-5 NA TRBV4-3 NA TGCGCCAGCAGCCCCCGCCCGAACAATCAGCCCCAGCATTTT CASSPRPNNQPQHF
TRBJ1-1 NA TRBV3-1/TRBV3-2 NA TGTGCCAGCAGCCGTAACCAGGGGAACACTGAAGCTTTCTTT CASSRNQGNTEAFF
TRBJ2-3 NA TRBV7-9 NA TGTGCCAGCAGCTTAGTGGGGGCCCGGACAGATACGCAGTATTTT CASSLVGARTDTQYF
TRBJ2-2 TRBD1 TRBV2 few TGTGCCAGCAGTCTGACAGGGGTGGACACCGGGGAGCTGTTTTTT CASSLTGVDTGELFF
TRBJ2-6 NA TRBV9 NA TGTGCCAGCAGCCCCTTTATCATCGACTCTGGGGCCAACGTCCTGACTTTC CASSPFIIDSGANVLTF
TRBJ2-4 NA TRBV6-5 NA TGTGCCAGCAGTCTTAATCAGGAAAACATTCAGTACTTC CASSLNQENIQYF
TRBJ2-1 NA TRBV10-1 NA TGCGCCAGCAGTGGAGGTAGGGGTTACAATGAGCAGTTCTTC CASSGGRGYNEQFF
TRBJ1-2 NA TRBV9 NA TGTGCCAGCAGCGTTATCCCAGCATATGGCTACACCTTC CASSVIPAYGYTF